This T cell receptor (beta chain) was observed in a study of T-cell memory formation after mild COVID-19. This CDR3 has 15 amino acids. Germline V CDR1 and CDR2: MGHDK, SYGVNS. The V gene end was trimmed by 8 bases and the J gene end by 5 bases; junction bases not matched to a gene: 12. TCRdb used MiXCR to reprocess the 5' RACE reads, holding one entry per CDR3 protein. This sample has approximately 150,000 distinct CDR3 sequences, with more than 12% found just once. The chain joins TRBV25-1 to TRBJ2-1; 7 bases fit TRBD2. The specimen was PBMCs or a T cell subset sorted from them (not recorded which). This TCR was sampled from an adult woman who had mild COVID-19 (a few samples of this study predate the infection). Cell type and time point are not known. The CDR3 sequence: CASVPPGLSNNEQFF. DNA for the CDR3: TGTGCCAGCGTACCACCGGGACTATCCAACAATGAGCAGTTCTTC.